This is a list of T cell receptor beta chains from one sample in a study of cytomegalovirus exposure and HLA in healthy donors. Assay: immunoSEQ multiplex PCR; the TCRdb copy retains only in-frame clones and omits some. This table holds around 120,000 clones, around three quarters found once. The sample consisted of PBMCs. These receptors were collected from a man aged 45-65 years in good health and CMV-seropositive. Each CDR3 is given with its conserved first and last residue. Each record gives: CDR3 length, D gene, J gene, V gene, clone size, CDR3 protein, CDR3 DNA. The D gene is left open where the match is weak. The listing skips clone size in some rows; elsewhere it reads once, few, many or a size class.

CDR3 length: 14; D gene: -; J gene: TRBJ2-1; V gene: TRBV19; clone size: -; CDR3 protein: CASSRGTGISEQFF; CDR3 DNA: TGTGCCAGTAGTAGGGGAACAGGGATTAGTGAGCAGTTCTTC
CDR3 length: 15; D gene: TRBD2; J gene: TRBJ2-5; V gene: TRBV18; clone size: few; CDR3 protein: CASSPTAGGQETQYF; CDR3 DNA: TGTGCCAGCTCACCGACGGCGGGGGGCCAAGAGACCCAGTACTTC
CDR3 length: 18; D gene: TRBD1; J gene: TRBJ2-2; V gene: TRBV28; clone size: -; CDR3 protein: CASSFGQGPGHHTGELFF; CDR3 DNA: TGTGCCAGCAGTTTCGGACAGGGGCCAGGACACCACACCGGGGAGCTGTTTTTT
CDR3 length: 13; D gene: -; J gene: TRBJ1-3; V gene: TRBV29-1; clone size: once; CDR3 protein: CSVFDSSGNTIYF; CDR3 DNA: TGCAGCGTTTTTGACAGCTCTGGAAACACCATATATTTT
CDR3 length: 13; D gene: -; J gene: TRBJ2-7; V gene: TRBV7-9; clone size: -; CDR3 protein: CASSLGGGYEQYF; CDR3 DNA: TGTGCCAGCAGCCTCGGTGGGGGGTACGAGCAGTACTTC
CDR3 length: 16; D gene: -; J gene: TRBJ1-3; V gene: TRBV6-6; clone size: few; CDR3 protein: CASTPPSGISGNTIYF; CDR3 DNA: TGTGCCAGCACTCCCCCCTCGGGGATCTCTGGAAACACCATATATTTT
CDR3 length: 16; D gene: -; J gene: TRBJ2-5; V gene: TRBV15; clone size: -; CDR3 protein: CATSSLSDRTQETQYF; CDR3 DNA: TGTGCCACCAGCAGTTTGAGTGACAGGACCCAAGAGACCCAGTACTTC
CDR3 length: 15; D gene: -; J gene: TRBJ1-6; V gene: TRBV9; clone size: few; CDR3 protein: CASSAQGGYNSPLHF; CDR3 DNA: TGTGCCAGCAGCGCCCAGGGTGGGTATAATTCACCCCTCCACTTT
CDR3 length: 19; D gene: TRBD1; J gene: TRBJ2-2; V gene: TRBV7-4; clone size: once; CDR3 protein: CASSPCSQGQGAFDGELFF; CDR3 DNA: TGTGCCAGCAGCCCATGTTCCCAGGGACAGGGGGCTTTCGACGGGGAGCTGTTTTTT
CDR3 length: 15; D gene: -; J gene: TRBJ2-3; V gene: TRBV5-1; clone size: -; CDR3 protein: CASSLVTGYTDTQYF; CDR3 DNA: TGCGCCAGCAGCTTGGTGACGGGGTACACAGATACGCAGTATTTT
CDR3 length: 12; D gene: -; J gene: TRBJ1-5; V gene: TRBV6-1; clone size: -; CDR3 protein: CANSNGNQPQHF; CDR3 DNA: TGTGCCAACTCAAACGGCAATCAGCCCCAGCATTTT
CDR3 length: 13; D gene: -; J gene: TRBJ1-1; V gene: TRBV30; clone size: -; CDR3 protein: CARGGGQNTEAFF; CDR3 DNA: TGTGCTAGGGGGGGCGGGCAGAACACTGAAGCTTTCTTT
CDR3 length: 17; D gene: -; J gene: TRBJ1-6; V gene: TRBV5-6; clone size: -; CDR3 protein: CASSLASPDIYNSPLHF; CDR3 DNA: TGTGCCAGCAGCTTGGCCTCACCTGACATCTATAATTCACCCCTCCACTTT
CDR3 length: 13; D gene: -; J gene: TRBJ2-1; V gene: TRBV7-2; clone size: few; CDR3 protein: CASSLRGYNEQFF; CDR3 DNA: TGTGCCAGCAGCTTACGGGGATACAATGAGCAGTTCTTC
CDR3 length: 13; D gene: TRBD2; J gene: TRBJ2-7; V gene: TRBV10-3; clone size: -; CDR3 protein: CAAGAGGINEQYF; CDR3 DNA: TGTGCTGCTGGGGCGGGGGGCATCAACGAGCAGTACTTC
CDR3 length: 14; D gene: -; J gene: TRBJ2-7; V gene: TRBV19; clone size: -; CDR3 protein: CASSRAGKVYEQYF; CDR3 DNA: TGTGCCAGTAGTCGAGCAGGGAAAGTCTACGAGCAGTACTTC
CDR3 length: 15; D gene: -; J gene: TRBJ2-7; V gene: TRBV11-3; clone size: -; CDR3 protein: CASSLDGGGGDEQYF; CDR3 DNA: TGTGCCAGCTCCCTGGATGGAGGGGGCGGGGACGAGCAGTACTTC
CDR3 length: 12; D gene: -; J gene: TRBJ1-6; V gene: TRBV7-9; clone size: -; CDR3 protein: CASSLKPGPLHF; CDR3 DNA: TGTGCCAGCAGCTTGAAGCCGGGACCCCTCCACTTT
CDR3 length: 13; D gene: TRBD2; J gene: TRBJ2-7; V gene: TRBV18; clone size: -; CDR3 protein: CASSPGEGYEQYF; CDR3 DNA: TGTGCCAGCTCACCAGGGGAGGGTTACGAGCAGTACTTC
CDR3 length: 14; D gene: TRBD2; J gene: TRBJ2-7; V gene: TRBV14; clone size: -; CDR3 protein: CASSQAGGPYEQYF; CDR3 DNA: TGTGCCAGCAGCCAAGCGGGAGGCCCCTACGAGCAGTACTTC
CDR3 length: 14; D gene: -; J gene: TRBJ1-2; V gene: TRBV9; clone size: -; CDR3 protein: CASTNDRLGYGYTF; CDR3 DNA: TGTGCCAGCACCAATGACAGGTTGGGCTATGGCTACACCTTC
CDR3 length: 15; D gene: TRBD2; J gene: TRBJ2-1; V gene: TRBV7-6; clone size: once; CDR3 protein: CASSLAGLASNEQFF; CDR3 DNA: TGTGCCAGCAGCTTAGCCGGACTAGCGAGCAATGAGCAGTTCTTC
CDR3 length: 12; D gene: TRBD2; J gene: TRBJ2-7; V gene: TRBV5-6; clone size: -; CDR3 protein: CASSPGGYEQYF; CDR3 DNA: TGTGCCAGCAGCCCGGGGGGCTACGAGCAGTACTTC
CDR3 length: 14; D gene: TRBD1; J gene: TRBJ1-2; V gene: TRBV2; clone size: -; CDR3 protein: CASNLQGASYGYTF; CDR3 DNA: TGTGCCAGCAATTTACAGGGGGCGAGCTATGGCTACACCTTC
CDR3 length: 16; D gene: TRBD1; J gene: TRBJ1-2; V gene: TRBV19; clone size: -; CDR3 protein: CASSTIGQESNYGYTF; CDR3 DNA: TGTGCCAGTAGTACGATAGGACAGGAGTCTAACTATGGCTACACCTTC
CDR3 length: 16; D gene: -; J gene: TRBJ2-1; V gene: TRBV25-1; clone size: -; CDR3 protein: CASSVSGTGVYNEQFF; CDR3 DNA: TGTGCCAGCAGTGTCTCCGGGACTGGCGTCTACAATGAGCAGTTCTTC
CDR3 length: 17; D gene: -; J gene: TRBJ1-5; V gene: TRBV4-1; clone size: -; CDR3 protein: CASSQDQGFGSNQPQHF; CDR3 DNA: TGCGCCAGCAGCCAAGACCAGGGGTTTGGGAGCAATCAGCCCCAGCATTTT
CDR3 length: 15; D gene: -; J gene: TRBJ1-6; V gene: TRBV6-5; clone size: -; CDR3 protein: CASSSQGERNSPLHF; CDR3 DNA: TGTGCCAGCAGTTCACAGGGTGAGAGGAATTCACCCCTCCACTTT
CDR3 length: 14; D gene: -; J gene: TRBJ1-3; V gene: TRBV5-8; clone size: -; CDR3 protein: CASSVTGVPNTIYF; CDR3 DNA: TGTGCCAGCAGCGTGACAGGTGTTCCAAACACCATATATTTT
CDR3 length: 16; D gene: -; J gene: TRBJ1-4; V gene: TRBV9; clone size: -; CDR3 protein: CASSAGTTGTNEKLFF; CDR3 DNA: TGTGCCAGCAGCGCAGGAACTACAGGGACTAATGAAAAACTGTTTTTT
CDR3 length: 13; D gene: TRBD1; J gene: TRBJ2-1; V gene: TRBV10-3; clone size: -; CDR3 protein: CAISGTGDNEQFF; CDR3 DNA: TGTGCCATCTCCGGGACAGGGGACAATGAGCAGTTCTTC
CDR3 length: 14; D gene: TRBD1; J gene: TRBJ1-6; V gene: TRBV28; clone size: -; CDR3 protein: CASSKQGFDSPLHF; CDR3 DNA: TGTGCCAGCAGTAAACAGGGGTTTGATTCACCCCTCCACTTT
CDR3 length: 14; D gene: TRBD1; J gene: TRBJ1-2; V gene: TRBV11-2; clone size: -; CDR3 protein: CASSSTGGGYGYTF; CDR3 DNA: TGTGCCAGCAGCTCGACAGGGGGCGGCTATGGCTACACCTTC
CDR3 length: 21; D gene: TRBD1; J gene: TRBJ2-4; V gene: TRBV6-1; clone size: -; CDR3 protein: CASSEPGQGGRKELAKNIQYF; CDR3 DNA: TGTGCCAGCAGTGAACCCGGACAGGGAGGAAGGAAAGAGCTAGCCAAAAACATTCAGTACTTC
CDR3 length: 16; D gene: TRBD1; J gene: TRBJ1-2; V gene: TRBV5-1; clone size: once; CDR3 protein: CASSLPPGQGKGGYTF; CDR3 DNA: TGCGCCAGCAGCTTGCCGCCCGGACAGGGGAAGGGTGGCTACACCTTC
CDR3 length: 13; D gene: -; J gene: TRBJ1-1; V gene: TRBV9; clone size: few; CDR3 protein: CASSSGVGTEAFF; CDR3 DNA: TGTGCCAGCAGTTCAGGGGTGGGCACTGAAGCTTTCTTT
CDR3 length: 15; D gene: -; J gene: TRBJ2-5; V gene: TRBV5-1; clone size: -; CDR3 protein: CASSPGQAGGETQYF; CDR3 DNA: TGCGCCAGCAGCCCGGGACAGGCGGGAGGGGAGACCCAGTACTTC
CDR3 length: 17; D gene: TRBD2; J gene: TRBJ2-5; V gene: TRBV19; clone size: -; CDR3 protein: CASSIEATSGIGETQYF; CDR3 DNA: TGTGCCAGTAGTATAGAAGCAACTAGCGGGATTGGAGAGACCCAGTACTTC
CDR3 length: 14; D gene: TRBD1; J gene: TRBJ1-2; V gene: TRBV5-4; clone size: -; CDR3 protein: CASSSDREWYGYTF; CDR3 DNA: TGTGCCAGCAGCTCGGACAGGGAATGGTATGGCTACACCTTC
CDR3 length: 14; D gene: TRBD1; J gene: TRBJ2-7; V gene: TRBV5-1; clone size: -; CDR3 protein: CASSLEQGGHEQYF; CDR3 DNA: TGCGCCAGCAGCTTGGAACAGGGGGGCCACGAGCAGTACTTC
CDR3 length: 15; D gene: TRBD2; J gene: TRBJ2-5; V gene: TRBV6-5; clone size: -; CDR3 protein: CASSLGLAGRETQYF; CDR3 DNA: TGTGCCAGCAGCCTCGGACTAGCGGGAAGGGAGACCCAGTACTTC
CDR3 length: 14; D gene: -; J gene: TRBJ1-2; V gene: TRBV25-1; clone size: -; CDR3 protein: CASSRTGFDYGYTF; CDR3 DNA: TGTGCCAGCAGTAGAACAGGGTTCGACTATGGCTACACCTTC
CDR3 length: 12; D gene: TRBD1; J gene: TRBJ2-7; V gene: TRBV2; clone size: once; CDR3 protein: CASSRGSGEQYF; CDR3 DNA: TGTGCCAGCTCCAGGGGGTCTGGCGAGCAGTACTTC